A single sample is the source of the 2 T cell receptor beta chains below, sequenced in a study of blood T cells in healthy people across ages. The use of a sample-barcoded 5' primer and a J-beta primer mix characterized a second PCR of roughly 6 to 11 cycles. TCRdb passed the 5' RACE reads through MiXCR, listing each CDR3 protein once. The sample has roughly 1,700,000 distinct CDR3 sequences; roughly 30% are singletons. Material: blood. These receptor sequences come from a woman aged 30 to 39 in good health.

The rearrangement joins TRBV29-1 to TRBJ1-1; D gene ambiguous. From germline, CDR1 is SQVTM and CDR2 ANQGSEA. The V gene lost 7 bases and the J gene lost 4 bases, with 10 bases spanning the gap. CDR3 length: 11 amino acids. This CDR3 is CSGTPGTEAFF. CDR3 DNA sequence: TGCAGCGGGACCCCTGGCACTGAAGCTTTCTTT.

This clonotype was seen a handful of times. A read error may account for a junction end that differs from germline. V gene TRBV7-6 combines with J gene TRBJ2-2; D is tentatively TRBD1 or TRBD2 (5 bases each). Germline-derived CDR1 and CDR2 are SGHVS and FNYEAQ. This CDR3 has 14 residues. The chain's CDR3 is CASSSGPTTGELFF. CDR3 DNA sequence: TGCGCCAGCAGCTCGGGACCCACAACCGGGGAGCTGTTTTTT.